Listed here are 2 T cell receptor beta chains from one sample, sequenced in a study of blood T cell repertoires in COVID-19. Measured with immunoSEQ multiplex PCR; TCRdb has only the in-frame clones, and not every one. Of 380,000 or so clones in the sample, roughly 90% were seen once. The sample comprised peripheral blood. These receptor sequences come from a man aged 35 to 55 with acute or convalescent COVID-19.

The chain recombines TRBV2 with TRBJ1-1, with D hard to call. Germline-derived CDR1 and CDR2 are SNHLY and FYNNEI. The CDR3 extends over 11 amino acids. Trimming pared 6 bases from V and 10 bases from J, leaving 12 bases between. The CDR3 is CASRTLNGAFF. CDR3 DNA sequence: TGTGCCAGCAGAACGCTAAACGGAGCTTTCTTT.

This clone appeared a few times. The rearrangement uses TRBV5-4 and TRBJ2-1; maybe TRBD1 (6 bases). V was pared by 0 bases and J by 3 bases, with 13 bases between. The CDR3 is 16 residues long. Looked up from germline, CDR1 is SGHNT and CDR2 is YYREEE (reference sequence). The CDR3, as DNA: TGTGCCAGCAGCTTGGGGGCAGGGGTGAACTACAATGAGCAGTTCTTC. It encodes CASSLGAGVNYNEQFF.